This T cell receptor beta chain is drawn from a study of T cells after yellow fever vaccination. Study at large: Fractions low in cell number were prepared with SMART-Seq v4 Ultra Low Input.

TCRdb used MiXCR to reprocess the 5' RACE reads, holding one entry per CDR3 protein. The table lists about 220,000 distinct CDR3 sequences, 3.2% of them singletons. The CDR3 spans 13 residues. Trimming left V 0 bases short and J 11 bases short, with 13 bases between. The germline gives CDR1 SGHTA, CDR2 FQGNSA. The chain is built from TRBV7-2 and TRBJ1-1; tentatively, D is TRBD1 (5 bases). This material consisted of CD4+ T cells sorted from PBMCs, taken 10 days after the yellow fever booster vaccination. This receptor was identified in a man younger than 35 who received the YFV17D yellow fever vaccine. The CDR3 sequence is CASSLASQGMAFF. CDR3 in DNA: TGTGCCAGCAGCTTAGCTAGTCAGGGAATGGCTTTCTTT.